Listed below are T cell receptor beta chains from one sample, sequenced in a study of CD4+ T cells in melanoma. TCRdb's copy holds only in-frame clones and misses some; the assay was immunoSEQ multiplex PCR. The table has 11,000 or so clones, about 70% seen once; the top ten hold roughly 8.6%. Source material: cells from a culture (not recorded whether cultured in vitro). These receptors were collected from a human donor with melanoma. The conserved cysteine and the conserved F or W are not part of the CDR3 here.

CDR3 length | V gene | CDR3 protein
11 | TRBV6-1 | ASSDFSNQPQH
13 | TRBV2 | ASSEELGPDQPQH
12 | TRBV5-4 | ASSLGLGEDTQY
11 | TRBV5-4 | ASNVGGSYGYT
13 | TRBV5-6 | ASSFKGHWNTEAF
12 | TRBV6-5 | ASSTGDTSYEQY
11 | TRBV6-5 | ASSVPQGSTQY
14 | TRBV4-1 | ASSQEGTGRRNTIY
16 | TRBV12-5 | ASGLVLTGNIANYGYT
12 | TRBV10-1 | ASSDHDKAGELF
11 | TRBV5-1 | ASSFWGRDTQY
10 | TRBV5-1 | ASSLDATGYT
11 | TRBV2 | ASVGALSYEQY
15 | TRBV5-1 | ASSESSGGQSYNEQF
12 | TRBV6-1 | ASSVLPTTDTQY
12 | TRBV6-6 | ASSFRRRAYEQY
12 | TRBV18 | ASSPLSTYDEQF
10 | TRBV14 | ASSQRGTPLH
13 | TRBV15 | ATSRVTGTGYGYT
11 | TRBV5-1 | ASSLQGLETQY
14 | TRBV5-6 | ASSLFSGIGTGELF
12 | TRBV9 | ASSVGTHNAEAF
11 | TRBV5-1 | ASSVTGGEKLF
12 | TRBV18 | ASSTGLTSYEQY
11 | TRBV2 | ASTSTGMGKLF
11 | TRBV5-4 | ASSESPGDEQY
11 | TRBV12-5 | ASGLEGRTEAF
11 | TRBV19 | ASSIGPKGEQY
12 | TRBV5-1 | ASSAGQGGYEQY
14 | TRBV4-1 | ASSQTPAGANEKLF
10 | TRBV30 | AWSAQNQPQH
10 | TRBV19 | ATAPNLNEQF
13 | TRBV6-6 | ASSYSRDSNQPQH
14 | TRBV11-2 | ASSLESPAYSYEQY
14 | TRBV7-6 | ASSPTRASGVNEQF
10 | TRBV19 | ASSPGRYEQY
13 | TRBV5-1 | ASSLERTGTDTQY
14 | TRBV7-6 | ASSLAGLAGNNEQF
13 | TRBV9 | ASSVRDGKTYEQY
11 | TRBV18 | ASSPDRDTEAF
12 | TRBV5-1 | ASSLRGPQGEQY